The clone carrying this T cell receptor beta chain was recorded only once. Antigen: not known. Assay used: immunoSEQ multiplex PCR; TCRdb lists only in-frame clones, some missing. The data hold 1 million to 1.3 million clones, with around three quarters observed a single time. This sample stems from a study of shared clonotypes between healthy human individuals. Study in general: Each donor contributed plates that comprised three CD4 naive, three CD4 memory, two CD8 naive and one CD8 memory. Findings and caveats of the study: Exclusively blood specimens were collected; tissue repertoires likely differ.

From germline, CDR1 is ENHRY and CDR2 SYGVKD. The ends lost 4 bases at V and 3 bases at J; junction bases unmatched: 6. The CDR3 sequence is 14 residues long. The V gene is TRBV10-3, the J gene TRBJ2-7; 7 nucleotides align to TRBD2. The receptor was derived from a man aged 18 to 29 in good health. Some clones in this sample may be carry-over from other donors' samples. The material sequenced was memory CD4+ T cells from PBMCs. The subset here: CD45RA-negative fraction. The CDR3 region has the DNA TGTGCCATCAGTGTGGCGGGAGTAGGCTACGAGCAGTACTTC. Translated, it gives CAISVAGVGYEQYF.